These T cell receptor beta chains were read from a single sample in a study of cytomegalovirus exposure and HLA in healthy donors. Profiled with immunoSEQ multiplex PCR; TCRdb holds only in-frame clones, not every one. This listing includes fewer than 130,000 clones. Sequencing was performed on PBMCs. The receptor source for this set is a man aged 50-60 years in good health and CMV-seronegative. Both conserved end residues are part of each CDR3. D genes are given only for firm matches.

CDR3aa: CASSEGWTSENIQYF
CDR3nt: TGTGCCAGCAGTGAAGGGTGGACTAGCGAAAACATTCAGTACTTC
j_gene: TRBJ2-4
d_gene: TRBD2
v_gene: TRBV6-1

CDR3aa: CASSADRASEQYF
CDR3nt: TGTGCCAGCTCAGCGGACAGGGCCTCCGAGCAGTACTTC
j_gene: TRBJ2-7
d_gene: TRBD1
v_gene: TRBV18

CDR3aa: CASSPPVTEARPQHF
CDR3nt: TGTGCCAGCAGTCCCCCCGTGACAGAAGCTAGGCCCCAGCATTTT
j_gene: TRBJ1-5
d_gene: NA
v_gene: TRBV2

CDR3aa: CATSSHEAGKSDYGYTF
CDR3nt: TGTGCCACCAGCTCCCACGAGGCAGGGAAAAGTGACTATGGCTACACCTTC
j_gene: TRBJ1-2
d_gene: NA
v_gene: TRBV15

CDR3aa: CASSQGERLDLGELFF
CDR3nt: TGCGCCAGCAGCCAAGGCGAGAGGTTAGACCTCGGGGAGCTGTTTTTT
j_gene: TRBJ2-2
d_gene: NA
v_gene: TRBV4-1

CDR3aa: CASSATGTASYEQYF
CDR3nt: TGTGCCAGCAGCGCGACCGGGACAGCCTCCTACGAGCAGTACTTC
j_gene: TRBJ2-7
d_gene: TRBD1
v_gene: TRBV5-6

CDR3aa: CATSSWTGNQPQHF
CDR3nt: TGTGCCACCAGCAGCTGGACAGGGAATCAGCCCCAGCATTTT
j_gene: TRBJ1-5
d_gene: TRBD1
v_gene: TRBV15

CDR3aa: CASSETDRVGYGYTF
CDR3nt: TGTGCCAGCAGTGAGACGGACAGGGTGGGCTATGGCTACACCTTC
j_gene: TRBJ1-2
d_gene: TRBD1
v_gene: TRBV2

CDR3aa: CASRKYPGQNYGYTF
CDR3nt: TGTGCCAGCAGAAAATACCCGGGACAGAACTATGGCTACACCTTC
j_gene: TRBJ1-2
d_gene: TRBD1
v_gene: TRBV6-5

CDR3aa: CASSPLDRPYNEQFF
CDR3nt: TGTGCCAGCAGCCCCTTGGACAGGCCGTACAATGAGCAGTTCTTC
j_gene: TRBJ2-1
d_gene: TRBD1
v_gene: TRBV7-2

CDR3aa: CASRWTGYNEQYF
CDR3nt: TGTGCCAGCCGATGGACAGGGTACAACGAGCAGTACTTC
j_gene: TRBJ2-7
d_gene: TRBD1
v_gene: TRBV7-9

CDR3aa: CASSYRFRSSYEQYF
CDR3nt: TGTGCCAGCAGTTACCGTTTTAGGAGTTCCTACGAGCAGTACTTC
j_gene: TRBJ2-7
d_gene: NA
v_gene: TRBV6-5

CDR3aa: CASSLGGVSYNEQFF
CDR3nt: TGTGCCAGCAGCTTGGGCGGCGTATCCTACAATGAGCAGTTCTTC
j_gene: TRBJ2-1
d_gene: NA
v_gene: TRBV5-8

CDR3aa: CASSNFYGYTF
CDR3nt: TGTGCCAGCAGTAACTTCTATGGCTACACCTTC
j_gene: TRBJ1-2
d_gene: NA
v_gene: TRBV7-9

CDR3aa: CASSLELAGGRATQYF
CDR3nt: TGTGCCAGCAGCTTAGAACTAGCGGGGGGGCGGGCTACGCAGTATTTT
j_gene: TRBJ2-3
d_gene: TRBD2
v_gene: TRBV11-2

CDR3aa: CASKSWEERTSEAFF
CDR3nt: TGTGCCAGTAAGAGTTGGGAGGAACGGACCTCTGAAGCTTTCTTT
j_gene: TRBJ1-1
d_gene: NA
v_gene: TRBV19

CDR3aa: CASSIKGRDSYGYTF
CDR3nt: TGTGCCAGTAGTATAAAAGGCCGGGACAGCTATGGCTACACCTTC
j_gene: TRBJ1-2
d_gene: TRBD1
v_gene: TRBV19